The T cell receptor beta chain under discussion was sequenced for a study of blood T cell repertoires in COVID-19. Trimming pared 5 bases from V and 5 bases from J, leaving 15 bases between. Germline V CDR1 and CDR2: MNHEY, SMNVEV (reference sequence). This CDR3 spans 14 amino acids. Authors' data handling: The authors estimated nucleated cell counts from reference gene primer amplification. Profiled with immunoSEQ multiplex PCR; TCRdb holds only in-frame clones, not every one. V and J calls and clone size are copied from that table; D and trimming were computed from the DNA. The data contain around 270,000 clones, around 86% of them seen just once; the ten biggest clones take up roughly 9.8%.

This sequence was found in a man aged 35 to 55 who had recovered from COVID-19. The chain has TRBV27 and TRBJ1-1; the D gene is possibly TRBD1 (6 bases). The sequencing input was peripheral blood. In nucleotides, the CDR3 is TGTGCCAGCAGTCTAATCCACAGGGTTACTGAAGCTTTCTTT. Protein product: CASSLIHRVTEAFF.